Each of the 28 T cell receptor beta chains below was sequenced from the same sample in a study of blood T cell repertoires in COVID-19. Data came from immunoSEQ multiplex PCR; TCRdb stores just in-frame clones and leaves some out. The sample carries some 87,000 clones, roughly 92% recorded once. The source material was peripheral blood. These receptors all stem from a woman aged 60-75 years with active COVID-19.

V usage is TRBV3-1 (or the pseudogene TRBV3-2) and J usage is TRBJ2-7, with 10 bases identical to TRBD1. The CDR3 totals 16 residues. Unmatched junction bases numbered 9, after V lost 1 base and J lost 6 bases. Germline-derived CDR1 and CDR2 are LGHDT and YNNKEL (reference sequence). The CDR3 region is CASSQGSGTGVGEQYF. CDR3 in DNA: TGTGCCAGCAGCCAAGGTTCCGGGACAGGGGTCGGCGAGCAGTACTTC.

The V gene is TRBV25-1, the J gene TRBJ1-5; D might be TRBD1 (6 bases). Per germline, CDR1 MGHDK and CDR2 SYGVNS. The V gene lost 2 bases and the J gene lost 4 bases, with 9 bases spanning the gap. The CDR3 runs to 14 residues. The DNA for the CDR3 is TGTGCCAGCAGTGAAGGAACAGGGAATCAGCCCCAGCATTTT. Translating it yields CASSEGTGNQPQHF. The full variable domain, with the rest looked up from reference TRBV25-1 and TRBJ1-5, is EADIYQTPRYLVIGTGKKITLECSQTMGHDKMYWYQQDPGMELHLIHYSYGVNSTEKGDLSSESTVSRIRTEHFPLTLESARPSHTSQYLCASSEGTGNQPQHFGDGTRLSIL.

This chain connects TRBV13 to TRBJ2-1; 7 nucleotides line up with TRBD2. CDR1 PRHDT and CDR2 FYEKMQ come from the germline V gene (reference sequence). The CDR3 covers 19 residues. J lost 3 bases, V lost 0 bases, and 14 bases had no gene match. This CDR3 reads CASSLGRGEAGIFYNEQFF. Here the CDR3 DNA reads TGTGCCAGCAGCTTAGGGAGGGGCGAAGCGGGGATTTTCTACAATGAGCAGTTCTTC.

This clone was found a few times. The chain is built from TRBV7-9 and TRBJ1-2; perhaps TRBD1 as D (6 bases). The V gene lost 0 bases and the J gene lost 8 bases, with 16 bases spanning the gap. The CDR3 runs 15 residues. Germline CDR1 and CDR2: SEHNR and FQNEAQ (reference sequence). The DNA of the CDR3 is TGTGCCAGCAGCTTAGCGCCGGGCAGGGGCGAGGGCTACACCTTC. Residues: CASSLAPGRGEGYTF.

This chain uses TRBV19 with TRBJ2-6; 9 bases fit TRBD1. CDR3 size: 17 residues. Germline lookup yields CDR1 LNHDA and CDR2 SQIVND (reference sequence). V was clipped by 7 bases and J by 0 bases; unmatched bases: 7. CDR3: CASIPTGGSSGANVLTF. CDR3 coding DNA: TGTGCCAGTATCCCGACAGGGGGGAGCTCTGGGGCCAACGTCCTGACTTTC.

The chain carries TRBV4-3 and TRBJ2-5; TRBD1 might be the D (6 bases). There are 15 residues in the CDR3. Germline-derived CDR1 and CDR2 are LGHNA and YSLEER. V was trimmed by 0 bases and J by 3 bases, leaving 11 bases between them. The CDR3 here is CASSQDFRGEETQYF. CDR3 bases: TGCGCCAGCAGCCAAGATTTCAGGGGCGAAGAGACCCAGTACTTC.

Here the CDR3 DNA reads TGTGCCAGCACGGGGGACAGGGTAGCTGAAGCTTTCTTT. Translating gives CASTGDRVAEAFF. This sequence joins TRBV2 and TRBJ1-1; 9 nucleotides agree with TRBD1. The CDR3 runs to 13 residues. Germline trimming cut 7 bases from V and 6 bases from J; bases unmatched to any gene: 6. CDR1 is SNHLY, CDR2 FYNNEI, per germline. The whole variable domain, filled in from reference TRBV2 and TRBJ1-1, reads EPEVTQTPSHQVTQMGQEVILRCVPISNHLYFYWYRQILGQKVEFLVSFYNNEISEKSEIFDDQFSVERPDGSNFTLKIRSTKLEDSAMYFCASTGDRVAEAFFGQGTRLTVV.

The gene calls are TRBV2 and TRBJ1-4; 7 nucleotides agree with TRBD1. Germline assignment: CDR1 SNHLY and CDR2 FYNNEI. J gave up 13 bases and V 6 bases, and 20 bases lay outside the gene matches. The CDR3 consists of 16 residues. The chain's CDR3 is CASRVRDSPILGTLFF. CDR3 bases: TGTGCCAGCAGAGTAAGGGACAGCCCGATTCTAGGGACACTGTTTTTT.

The chain has TRBV9 and TRBJ2-7; D remains ambiguous. Germline values: CDR1 SGDLS, CDR2 YYNGEE. The CDR3 runs 15 residues. V gave up 0 bases and J gave up 0 bases, with 10 bases separating them. Here the CDR3 DNA reads TGTGCCAGCAGCGTAGGTGGGCTCACCTCCTACGAGCAGTACTTC. Its translation is CASSVGGLTSYEQYF.

The chain has TRBV5-1 and TRBJ2-1, with TRBD2 matching over 9 bases. The CDR3 totals 18 residues. Looked up from germline, CDR1 is SGHRS and CDR2 is YFSETQ. J gave up 3 bases and V 3 bases, and 13 bases lay outside the gene matches. The CDR3, as DNA: TGCGCCAGCAGCTCAGGGAGTAGCGGGAGTAACGGCTACAATGAGCAGTTCTTC. This gives the protein CASSSGSSGSNGYNEQFF.

This sequence joins TRBV18 and TRBJ1-1, with D maybe TRBD1 (5 bases). The CDR3 has 13 residues. Germline-derived CDR1 and CDR2 are KGHSH and LQKENI. V lost 5 bases and J 1 base, leaving 8 bases between the germline ends. The CDR3 protein is CASSNGANTEAFF. Here the CDR3 DNA reads TGTGCCAGCTCAAATGGGGCGAACACTGAAGCTTTCTTT.

The chain combines TRBV24-1 with TRBJ1-1; the D gene is possibly TRBD1 (5 bases). Trimming took off 4 bases at V and 1 base at J, with 6 bases between the two ends. The CDR3 runs to 13 residues. Per germline, CDR1 KGHDR and CDR2 SFDVKD. The CDR3 reads CATSEQENTEAFF. CDR3 bases: TGTGCCACCAGTGAACAGGAGAACACTGAAGCTTTCTTT.

The V gene is TRBV7-2, the J gene TRBJ2-2, with 10 bases fitting TRBD2. J was trimmed by 2 bases and V by 3 bases; bases with no gene match: 3. From germline, CDR1 is SGHTA and CDR2 FQGNSA. The CDR3 has 16 residues. CDR3 sequence (DNA): TGTGCCAGCAGCTTGGCTAGCGGGAGTAACACCGGGGAGCTGTTTTTT. This gives the protein CASSLASGSNTGELFF.

The rearrangement joins TRBV9 to TRBJ2-4; perhaps TRBD2 as D (5 bases). The germline V gene encodes CDR1 SGDLS and CDR2 YYNGEE. The CDR3 covers 17 residues. V was shortened by 3 bases and J by 0 bases, with 16 bases between the two germline ends. For the CDR3, the DNA is TGTGCCAGCAGCGCAAAACTGAGGGCACTAGCCAAAAACATTCAGTACTTC. It yields the protein CASSAKLRALAKNIQYF.

The CDR3 spells CASSPDRGGSPLHF. CDR3 coding DNA: TGTGCCAGCAGTCCAGACAGGGGTGGTTCACCCCTCCACTTT. The V call is TRBV6-6, the J call TRBJ1-6, with 8 bases fitting TRBD1. The CDR3 runs to 14 residues. V shed 5 bases and J 9 bases; nucleotides not matched to a gene: 6. The V gene's germline CDR1 is MNHNY and CDR2 SVGAGI (reference sequence).

This rearrangement joins TRBV7-7 to TRBJ2-5; 7 bases fit TRBD1. The CDR3 loop spans 16 amino acids. Per germline, CDR1 SSHAT and CDR2 FNYEAQ (reference sequence). V lost 5 bases and J lost 1; bases outside the gene matches: 10. CDR3 nucleotide sequence: TGTGCCAGCAGCAAAGCCCCCGACAGGGCCCAAGAGACCCAGTACTTC. This codes for CASSKAPDRAQETQYF.

The chain couples TRBV18 to TRBJ1-5, with D unclear. CDR3 length: 13 amino acids. CDR1 and CDR2 (germline): KGHSH, LQKENI. Trimming left V 6 bases short and J 2 bases short, with 8 bases between. CDR3 residues: CASSEGGNQPQHF. Written as DNA, the CDR3 is TGTGCCAGCTCCGAGGGCGGCAATCAGCCCCAGCATTTT.

This chain connects TRBV9 to TRBJ2-1; 10 bases line up with TRBD2. Germline assignment: CDR1 SGDLS and CDR2 YYNGEE. V lost 1 base to trimming and J lost 8 bases; unmatched junction nucleotides: 9. The CDR3 consists of 16 residues. CDR3 sequence (DNA): TGTGCCAGCAGCGTATGGGCTAGCGGGGGAAAGGATGAGCAGTTCTTC. Its translation: CASSVWASGGKDEQFF.

A word on this clone: Distinct nucleotide sequences in the sample also encode this CDR3. The chain joins TRBV20-1 to TRBJ2-7, with unresolved D. CDR3 length: 11 residues. The V and J ends lost 3 bases and 6 bases respectively, with 9 bases between them. Germline CDR1 and CDR2: DFQATT and SNEGSKA (reference sequence). The CDR3 loop reads CSARSGTEQYF. In nucleotides, the CDR3 is TGCAGTGCTAGGTCGGGTACCGAGCAGTACTTC.

The chain uses TRBV27 and TRBJ2-7; D unresolved. CDR1 MNHEY and CDR2 SMNVEV come from the germline V gene (reference sequence). CDR3 size: 14 residues. The ends were cut back, 3 bases at V and 0 bases at J, with 9 bases in the middle. CDR3 DNA: TGTGCCAGCAGTTTGTGGAGAAACTCCTACGAGCAGTACTTC. Its protein product is CASSLWRNSYEQYF.

This chain joins TRBV10-3 and TRBJ1-5, with D perhaps matching TRBD1 (5 bases). This CDR3 is 13 amino acids long. CDR1 is ENHRY and CDR2 is SYGVKD in the germline V gene. V dropped 7 bases and J dropped 1 base, with 8 bases sitting between them. CDR3 protein: CAIKQGSNQPQHF. The CDR3 nucleotides read TGTGCCATCAAGCAGGGAAGCAATCAGCCCCAGCATTTT.

The chain recombines TRBV5-6 with TRBJ2-3; D is perhaps TRBD2 (6 bases). The ends were cut back, 3 bases at V and 3 bases at J, with 17 bases in the middle. Looked up from germline, CDR1 is SGHDT and CDR2 is YYEEEE. The CDR3 has 16 residues. The DNA for the CDR3 is TGTGCCAGCAGCTCTACTTTTCGGGACTTGACAGATACGCAGTATTTT. The encoded protein is CASSSTFRDLTDTQYF.

The rearrangement uses TRBV28 and TRBJ2-7, with 8 bases aligning to TRBD1. After removal of 3 bases from V and 2 bases from J, the junction contained 3 bases not matched to a gene. There are 14 residues in the CDR3. Germline CDR1 MDHEN, CDR2 SYDVKM. The CDR3: CASSFGTGPYEQYF. The CDR3 DNA is TGTGCCAGCAGTTTCGGGACAGGCCCCTACGAGCAGTACTTC.

The rearrangement uses TRBV19 and TRBJ2-2; D is unresolved. This CDR3 contains 14 residues. Trimming cost V 2 bases and J 2 bases, with 6 bases left between them. Germline V lookup: CDR1 LNHDA, CDR2 SQIVND (reference sequence). The CDR3 region is CASSIYLNTGELFF. The CDR3 DNA sequence: TGTGCCAGTAGTATATACTTAAACACCGGGGAGCTGTTTTTT.

Note on this clone: One junction end disagrees with the germline gene, perhaps due to a read error. The chain recombines TRBV9 with TRBJ2-1; TRBD2 matches at 11 bases. Germline V gene lookup returns CDR1 SGDLS and CDR2 YYNGEE. The length of the CDR3 is 15 residues. DNA for the CDR3: TGTGCAAGCAGCCCCTCTAGCGGGAGGTACAATGAGCAGTTCTTC. Its translation: CASSPSSGRYNEQFF.

The chain links TRBV3-1 (or the pseudogene TRBV3-2) to TRBJ2-2, with TRBD2 identical over 14 bases. Germline CDR1 LGHDT, CDR2 YNNKEL (reference sequence). The CDR3 runs to 16 residues. The trim removed 4 bases at V and 9 bases at J, leaving 7 bases unmatched. CDR3 loop: CASSRGTSGSHRELFF. The CDR3 DNA reads TGTGCCAGCAGCCGGGGGACTAGCGGGAGTCACAGGGAGCTGTTTTTT.

The chain has TRBV3-1 (or the pseudogene TRBV3-2) and TRBJ1-5; 9 nucleotides line up with TRBD1. The germline V gene has CDR1 LGHDT and CDR2 YNNKEL (reference sequence). The CDR3 runs to 14 residues. V dropped 4 bases and J dropped 7; count of bases not matched to a gene: 5. The CDR3 DNA is TGTGCCAGCAGCCTGACAGGGGGAGGACAGCCCCAGCATTTT. Protein: CASSLTGGGQPQHF.

This chain links TRBV6-5 with TRBJ2-1; 8 positions agree with TRBD1. Germline V gene sequence: CDR1 MNHEY, CDR2 SVGAGI. CDR3 length: 15 residues. Trimming took 5 bases from V and 5 from J; bases not matched to a gene: 8. The CDR3 sequence: CASSLRDRPDNEQFF. The DNA of the CDR3 is TGTGCCAGCAGTCTGCGGGACAGGCCCGACAATGAGCAGTTCTTC.